This T cell receptor beta chain is from a study of vaccination and CD4 T cells after COVID-19. Sequencing of DNA taken from cultured CD4+ T cells relied on the Oncomine TCR Beta short-read assay. TCRdb itself ran the PCR reads through MiXCR, one entry per CDR3 protein. The repertoire holds approximately 22,000 distinct CDR3 sequences, 35% to 40% seen once, with less than 20% in the top ten. Specified treatment: approximately 9-day PBMC culture with coronavirus spike peptide pools or control peptides (ViraFEST assay). ViraFEST relied on peptide pools to expand antigen-specific T cells; the TCRs were sequenced afterward. Half the medium was replaced with fresh IL-2 medium on days 3 and 7. Only a few counts were recorded for this clonotype. The target antigen is unknown. The source was CD4+ T cells from blood, cultured in vitro, collected before SARS-CoV-2 vaccination. This clonotype originated in a human donor who received a COVID-19 vaccine.

The CDR3 DNA reads TGTGCCACGGCCCGACAGGGACCCACAGATACGCAGTATTTT. Translated, it gives CATARQGPTDTQYF. V gene TRBV24-1 combines with J gene TRBJ2-3; 7 bases are a match to TRBD1. The ends lost 10 bases at V and 2 bases at J; junction bases unmatched: 8. Germline CDR1 KGHDR, CDR2 SFDVKD. The CDR3 extends over 14 amino acids.